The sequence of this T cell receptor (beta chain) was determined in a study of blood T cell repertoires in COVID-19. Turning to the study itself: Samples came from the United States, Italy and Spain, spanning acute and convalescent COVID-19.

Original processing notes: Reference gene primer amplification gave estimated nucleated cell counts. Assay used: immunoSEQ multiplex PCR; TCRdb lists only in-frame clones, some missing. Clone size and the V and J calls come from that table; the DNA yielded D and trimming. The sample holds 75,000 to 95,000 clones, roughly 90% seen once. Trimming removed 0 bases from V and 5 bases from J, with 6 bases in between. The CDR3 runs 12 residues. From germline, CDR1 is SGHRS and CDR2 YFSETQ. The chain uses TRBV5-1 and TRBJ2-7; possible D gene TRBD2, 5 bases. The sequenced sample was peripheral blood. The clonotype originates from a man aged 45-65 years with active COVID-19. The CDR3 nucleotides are TGCGCCAGCAGCTTGGCCGGGGACGAGCAGTACTTC. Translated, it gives CASSLAGDEQYF.